This T cell receptor beta chain originates from a study of cytomegalovirus exposure and HLA in healthy donors. As for the study in general: Counted in an early data release were roughly 81 million unique TCRs from HLA-typed donors. Around 83% of 398 genotyped donors fell in the Caucasian-associated ancestry cluster. Study-wide results and caveats: Immune exposure information comprised only CMV serostatus. TCR association rates varied by HLA locus in a later analysis, with DRB1 highest and HLA-C lowest.

In the PCR, 60 Vbeta and 13 Jbeta primers were used. The method was immunoSEQ multiplex PCR; TCRdb's version includes in-frame clones alone and lacks a portion of them. The table records about 130,000 clones, around three quarters of them present only once. V shed 2 bases, J shed 3 bases, and the junction held 0 bases outside the gene matches. From germline, CDR1 is WNHNN and CDR2 SYGVQD (reference sequence). The CDR3 is 13 amino acids. As regards this clone: Its target is not known.

Sequenced material: PBMCs. The clonotype comes from a woman aged 60-75 years in good health and CMV-seropositive. The chain links TRBV10-1 to TRBJ1-2; 7 bases line up with TRBD1. The CDR3 bases are TGCGCCAGCAGTGAGCAGGGGGACTATGGCTACACCTTC. Translated: CASSEQGDYGYTF.